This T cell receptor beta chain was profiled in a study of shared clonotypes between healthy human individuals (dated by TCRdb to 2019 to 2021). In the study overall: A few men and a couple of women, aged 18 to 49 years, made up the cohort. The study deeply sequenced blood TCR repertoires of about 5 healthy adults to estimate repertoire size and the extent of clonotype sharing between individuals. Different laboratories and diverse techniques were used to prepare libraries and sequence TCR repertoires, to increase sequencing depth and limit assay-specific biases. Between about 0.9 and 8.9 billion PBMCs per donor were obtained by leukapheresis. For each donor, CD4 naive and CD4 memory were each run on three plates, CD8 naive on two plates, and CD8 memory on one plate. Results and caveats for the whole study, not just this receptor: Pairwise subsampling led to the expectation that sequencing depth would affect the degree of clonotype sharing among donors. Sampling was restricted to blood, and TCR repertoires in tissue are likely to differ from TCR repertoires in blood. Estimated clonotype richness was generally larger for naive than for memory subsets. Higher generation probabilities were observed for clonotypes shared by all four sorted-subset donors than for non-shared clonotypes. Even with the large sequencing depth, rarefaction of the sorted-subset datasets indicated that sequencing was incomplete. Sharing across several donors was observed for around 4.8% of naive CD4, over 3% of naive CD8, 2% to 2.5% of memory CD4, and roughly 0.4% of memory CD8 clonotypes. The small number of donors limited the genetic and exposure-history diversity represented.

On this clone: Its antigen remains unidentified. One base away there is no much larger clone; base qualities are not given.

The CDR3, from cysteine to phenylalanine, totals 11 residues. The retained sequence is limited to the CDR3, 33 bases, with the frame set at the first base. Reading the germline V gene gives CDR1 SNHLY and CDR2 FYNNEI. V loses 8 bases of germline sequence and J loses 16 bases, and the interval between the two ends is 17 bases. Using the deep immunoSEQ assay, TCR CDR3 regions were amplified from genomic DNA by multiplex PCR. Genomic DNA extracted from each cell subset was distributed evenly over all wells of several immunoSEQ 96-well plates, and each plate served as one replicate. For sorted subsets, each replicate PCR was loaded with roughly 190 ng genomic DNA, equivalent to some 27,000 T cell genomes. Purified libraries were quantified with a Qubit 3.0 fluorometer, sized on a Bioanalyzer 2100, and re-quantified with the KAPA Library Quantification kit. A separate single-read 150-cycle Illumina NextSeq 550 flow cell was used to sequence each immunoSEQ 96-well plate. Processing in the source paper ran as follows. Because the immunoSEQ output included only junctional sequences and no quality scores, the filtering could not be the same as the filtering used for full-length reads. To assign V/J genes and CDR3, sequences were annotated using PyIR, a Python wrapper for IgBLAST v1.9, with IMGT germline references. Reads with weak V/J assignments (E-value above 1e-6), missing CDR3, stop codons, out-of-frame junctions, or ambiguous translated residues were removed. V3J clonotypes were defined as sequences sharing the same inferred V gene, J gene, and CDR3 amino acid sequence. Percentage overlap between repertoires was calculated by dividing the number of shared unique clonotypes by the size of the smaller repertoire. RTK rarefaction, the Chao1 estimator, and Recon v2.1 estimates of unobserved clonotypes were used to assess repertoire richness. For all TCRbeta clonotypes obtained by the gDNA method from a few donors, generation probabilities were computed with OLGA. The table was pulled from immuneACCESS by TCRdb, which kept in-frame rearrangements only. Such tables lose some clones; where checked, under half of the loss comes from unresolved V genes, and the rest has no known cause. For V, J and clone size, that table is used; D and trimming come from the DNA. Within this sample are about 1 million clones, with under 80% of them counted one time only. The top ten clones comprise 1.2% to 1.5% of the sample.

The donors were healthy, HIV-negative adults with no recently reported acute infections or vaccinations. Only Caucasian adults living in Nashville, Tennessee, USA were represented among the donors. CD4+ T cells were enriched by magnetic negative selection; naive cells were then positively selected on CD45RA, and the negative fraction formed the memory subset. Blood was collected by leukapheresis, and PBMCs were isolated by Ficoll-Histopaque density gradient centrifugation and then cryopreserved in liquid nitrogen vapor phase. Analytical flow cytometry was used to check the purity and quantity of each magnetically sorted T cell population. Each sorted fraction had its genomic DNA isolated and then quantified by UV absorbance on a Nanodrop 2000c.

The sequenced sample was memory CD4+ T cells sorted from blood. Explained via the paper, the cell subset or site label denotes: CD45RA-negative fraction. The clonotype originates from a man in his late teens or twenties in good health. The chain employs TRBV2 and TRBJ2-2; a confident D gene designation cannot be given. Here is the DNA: TGTGCCAGCCTTGATTACACTTCCGGGTTTTTT. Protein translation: CASLDYTSGFF.